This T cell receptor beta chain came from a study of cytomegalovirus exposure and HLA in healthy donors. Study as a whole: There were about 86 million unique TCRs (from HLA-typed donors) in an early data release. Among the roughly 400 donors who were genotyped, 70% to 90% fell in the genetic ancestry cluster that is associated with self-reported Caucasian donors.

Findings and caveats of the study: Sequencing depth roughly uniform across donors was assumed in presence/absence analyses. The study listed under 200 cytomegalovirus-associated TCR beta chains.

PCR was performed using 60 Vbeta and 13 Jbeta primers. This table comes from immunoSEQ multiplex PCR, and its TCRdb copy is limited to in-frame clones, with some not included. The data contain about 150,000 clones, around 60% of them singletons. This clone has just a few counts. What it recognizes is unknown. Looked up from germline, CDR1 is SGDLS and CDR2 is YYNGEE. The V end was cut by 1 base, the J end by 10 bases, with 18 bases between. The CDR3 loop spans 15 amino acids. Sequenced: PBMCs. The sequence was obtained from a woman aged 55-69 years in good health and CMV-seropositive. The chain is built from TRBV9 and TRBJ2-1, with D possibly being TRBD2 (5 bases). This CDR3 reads CASSVLLGPRAEQFF. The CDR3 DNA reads TGTGCCAGCAGCGTATTACTAGGTCCTCGTGCGGAGCAGTTCTTC.